Below are 18 T cell receptor beta chains sequenced from a single sample in a study of STAT5B mutations in CD4+ large granular lymphocyte leukemia. Data came from immunoSEQ multiplex PCR; TCRdb stores just in-frame clones and leaves some out. The top ten hold roughly 9.8% of the sample, which has approximately 25,000 clones, 74% seen once. The sequencing input was CD4+ T cells from blood buffy coats. These receptors originate from a human donor in good health.

The chain couples TRBV2 to TRBJ1-1, with D unresolved. Trimming cost V 1 base and J 10 bases, with 7 bases left between them. Germline V gene sequence: CDR1 SNHLY, CDR2 FYNNEI. The length of the CDR3 is 11 residues. CDR3 DNA: TGTGCCAGCAGTGAAGGGGGTATAGCTTTCTTT. The encoded protein is CASSEGGIAFF.

This clone was seen a few times. This chain uses TRBV28 with TRBJ1-1; D remains ambiguous. The V gene's germline CDR1 is MDHEN and CDR2 SYDVKM. Trimming cost V 4 bases and J 5 bases, with 14 bases left between them. The CDR3 sequence is 14 residues long. The CDR3 is CASSSQPRMTEAFF. The CDR3 bases are TGTGCCAGCAGTTCCCAGCCCCGGATGACTGAAGCTTTCTTT.

The chain carries TRBV27 and TRBJ2-1; possible D gene TRBD1, 6 bases. Per germline, CDR1 MNHEY and CDR2 SMNVEV (reference sequence). Trimming removed 2 bases from V and 9 bases from J, with 8 bases in between. The CDR3 consists of 12 residues. CDR3 nucleotides: TGTGCCAGCAGTTTACAGGGGTCTGAGCAGTTCTTC. This translates into CASSLQGSEQFF.

The chain uses TRBV18 and TRBJ2-7; TRBD2 agrees at 8 bases. The CDR3 has 16 residues. The germline V gene encodes CDR1 KGHSH and CDR2 LQKENI. V dropped 3 bases and J dropped 4; count of bases not matched to a gene: 11. CDR3 sequence (DNA): TGTGCCAGCTCACCCGCATTCAGCGGGAGAGTATACGAGCAGTACTTC. Its protein product is CASSPAFSGRVYEQYF.

V gene TRBV9 combines with J gene TRBJ2-1, with 7 bases lining up with TRBD1. The germline V gene encodes CDR1 SGDLS and CDR2 YYNGEE. Trimming removed 6 bases from V and 1 base from J; junction bases left unmatched: 4. CDR3 length: 14 amino acids. This chain's CDR3 is CASTPGGSYNEQFF. Written as DNA, the CDR3 is TGTGCCAGCACCCCAGGGGGTTCCTACAATGAGCAGTTCTTC.

CDR3 in DNA: TGTGCCAGCACCCAGGGGCAGGCGGGGTTCGGCTACACCTTC. This gives the protein CASTQGQAGFGYTF. The rearrangement links TRBV6-1 to TRBJ1-2, with a weak D call TRBD1 (6 bases). Germline V gene sequence: CDR1 MNHNS, CDR2 SASEGT. The CDR3 is 14 residues long. The V gene lost 7 bases and the J gene lost 8 bases, with 20 bases spanning the gap.

The chain joins TRBV4-1 to TRBJ2-3; D gene ambiguous. The germline V and J ends were trimmed by 2 bases and 0 bases, with 6 bases remaining between them. CDR1 is MGHRA, CDR2 YSYEKL, per germline. This CDR3 spans 14 amino acids. The CDR3 is CASSQILSTDTQYF. The CDR3 nucleotides read TGCGCCAGCAGCCAAATCCTTAGCACAGATACGCAGTATTTT.

V and J are TRBV6-6 and TRBJ1-4; the D gene is possibly TRBD1 (5 bases). Deletions cut 4 bases from V and 8 bases from J, with 14 bases between. This CDR3 contains 14 residues. Germline V gives CDR1 MNHNY, CDR2 SVGAGI (reference sequence). The CDR3 DNA reads TGTGCCAGCAGTTGGGACCAAGCTACCGAAAAACTGTTTTTT. Its translation: CASSWDQATEKLFF.

This clone was detected only a few times. This sequence joins TRBV19 and TRBJ1-3; no definite D call. The CDR3 has 14 residues. Germline V gene sequence: CDR1 LNHDA, CDR2 SQIVND (reference sequence). Trimming removed 9 bases from V and 0 bases from J, with 12 bases in between. The CDR3 nucleotides are TGTGCCAGCGGTCAGTCGATCTCTGGAAACACCATATATTTT. Its protein is CASGQSISGNTIYF. Full variable domain (missing parts from reference TRBV19 and TRBJ1-3): DGGITQSPKYLFRKEGQNVTLSCEQNLNHDAMYWYRQDPGQGLRLIYYSQIVNDFQKGDIAEGYSVSREKKESFPLTVTSAQKNPTAFYLCASGQSISGNTIYFGEGSWLTVV.

The V and J genes are TRBV6-6 and TRBJ2-7; possibly TRBD1 for D (6 bases). Trimming stripped 0 bases from V and 6 bases from J, with 12 bases between. Germline V gene sequence: CDR1 MNHNY, CDR2 SVGAGI (reference sequence). The CDR3 length is 14 residues. In nucleotides, the CDR3 is TGTGCCAGCAGTTACTCTGGGGGCTTGGGCGAGCAGTACTTC. It encodes CASSYSGGLGEQYF.

In this sample, this clone turned up a few times. This rearrangement joins TRBV5-1 to TRBJ1-2; 7 bases match TRBD1. From germline, CDR1 is SGHRS and CDR2 YFSETQ. The CDR3 runs to 15 residues. V lost 4 bases, J lost 5 bases, and 11 bases stayed unmatched. As DNA, the CDR3 is TGCGCCAGCAGCACGGACCTCGGGACAGCGTATGGCTACACCTTC. Translated, it gives CASSTDLGTAYGYTF. Variable domain in full (rest from reference TRBV5-1 and TRBJ1-2): KAGVTQTPRYLIKTRGQQVTLSCSPISGHRSVSWYQQTPGQGLQFLFEYFSETQRNKGNFPGRFSGRQFSNSRSEMNVSTLELGDSALYLCASSTDLGTAYGYTFGSGTRLTVV.

The chain links TRBV19 to TRBJ1-5, with 8 bases aligning to TRBD1. CDR3 length equals 16 residues. Looked up from germline, CDR1 is LNHDA and CDR2 is SQIVND (reference sequence). V lost 3 bases and J lost 6; bases outside the gene matches: 10. CDR3 bases: TGTGCCAGTAGTATTACTCCGGACAGGGCTATTCAGCCCCAGCATTTT. Its translation: CASSITPDRAIQPQHF.

The chain is built from TRBV16 and TRBJ2-7; D is undetermined. CDR1 and CDR2 from the germline V gene are KGHSY and FQNENV. The CDR3 spans 13 residues. The V gene lost 1 base and the J gene lost 7 bases, with 11 bases spanning the gap. The CDR3, as DNA: TGTGCCAGCAGCCAATTTGCCGGGCAAGAGCAGTACGTC. Its protein product is CASSQFAGQEQYV.

This sequence joins TRBV2 and TRBJ1-5; D is unresolved. Trimming removed 9 bases at V and 9 bases at J, with 18 bases between. This CDR3 is built from 13 residues. The germline V gene encodes CDR1 SNHLY and CDR2 FYNNEI. CDR3 in DNA: TGTGCCAGTACTGTGGAGCCCTTAATGCCCCAGCATTTT. Encoded protein: CASTVEPLMPQHF.

V and J are TRBV19 and TRBJ2-6; D is possibly TRBD1 or TRBD2 (7 bases each). CDR1 is LNHDA, CDR2 SQIVND, per germline (reference sequence). This CDR3 has 21 residues. The V and J ends lost 4 bases and 2 bases respectively, with 27 bases between them. The CDR3: CASSNPLGRGRGTAGANVLTF. The CDR3 coding sequence is TGTGCCAGTAGTAACCCTCTTGGGAGGGGGCGAGGCACGGCTGGGGCCAACGTCCTGACTTTC.

This clone was counted a few times. The chain employs TRBV4-1 and TRBJ1-1; 7 bases line up with TRBD1. Germline-derived CDR1 and CDR2 are MGHRA and YSYEKL. This CDR3 has 14 residues. The trim removed 4 bases at V and 0 bases at J, leaving 2 bases unmatched. This CDR3 is CASSLRGMNTEAFF. The CDR3 DNA reads as TGCGCCAGCAGCCTCAGGGGGATGAACACTGAAGCTTTCTTT.

The rearrangement links TRBV5-4 to TRBJ2-7; D tentatively reads TRBD1 or TRBD2 (5 bases each). Germline values: CDR1 SGHNT, CDR2 YYREEE (reference sequence). V was cut by 4 bases and J by 0 bases, with 11 bases left in between. CDR3 length: 14 amino acids. For the CDR3, the DNA is TGTGCCAGCAGCAGGGACGGCAGCTCCTACGAGCAGTACGTC. This codes for CASSRDGSSYEQYV.

This chain uses TRBV9 with TRBJ2-2, with 10 nucleotides matching TRBD1. V trimming: 2 bases; J trimming: 3 bases; junction bases outside the gene matches: 4. CDR1 and CDR2 from the germline V gene are SGDLS and YYNGEE. The CDR3 extends over 16 amino acids. CDR3 nucleotides: TGTGCCAGCAGCGTGACAGGGGGCTGGGACACCGGGGAGCTGTTTTTT. This codes for CASSVTGGWDTGELFF. The full variable domain, its missing parts supplied by reference TRBV9 and TRBJ2-2, is DSGVTQTPKHLITATGQRVTLRCSPRSGDLSVYWYQQSLDQGLQFLIQYYNGEERAKGNILERFSAQQFPDLHSELNLSSLELGDSALYFCASSVTGGWDTGELFFGEGSRLTVL.